Listed here is a single T cell receptor (beta chain). Its antigen is still unknown. The V end lost 2 bases, the J end lost 6 bases, and 19 bases lay between the germline ends. The germline CDR1 and CDR2 sequences are MGHRA and YSYEKL. The CDR3 covers 16 residues. It was with 60 Vbeta and 13 Jbeta primers that the PCR ran. Assay: immunoSEQ multiplex PCR; the TCRdb copy retains only in-frame clones and omits some. The table includes about 140,000 clones, almost 80% detected once. The data stem from a study of cytomegalovirus exposure and HLA in healthy donors. Turning to the study itself: Membership in the Caucasian-associated ancestry cluster was found for around 81% of around 380 genotyped donors. Study-wide points: Apparent HLA restriction characterized most CMV-associated TCR beta chains in a later analysis. Analysis was carried out at a later point, and it linked a missense DCLRE1C variant to TCR beta V- and J-gene trimming.

The sample consisted of PBMCs. This clonotype originated in a woman aged 25-40 years in good health and CMV-seronegative. The V gene is TRBV4-1, the J gene TRBJ1-2, with a possible D match to TRBD1 (6 bases). This CDR3 is CASSQPHRELKHGYTF. For the CDR3, the DNA is TGCGCCAGCAGCCAACCACACAGGGAGCTTAAGCATGGCTACACCTTC.